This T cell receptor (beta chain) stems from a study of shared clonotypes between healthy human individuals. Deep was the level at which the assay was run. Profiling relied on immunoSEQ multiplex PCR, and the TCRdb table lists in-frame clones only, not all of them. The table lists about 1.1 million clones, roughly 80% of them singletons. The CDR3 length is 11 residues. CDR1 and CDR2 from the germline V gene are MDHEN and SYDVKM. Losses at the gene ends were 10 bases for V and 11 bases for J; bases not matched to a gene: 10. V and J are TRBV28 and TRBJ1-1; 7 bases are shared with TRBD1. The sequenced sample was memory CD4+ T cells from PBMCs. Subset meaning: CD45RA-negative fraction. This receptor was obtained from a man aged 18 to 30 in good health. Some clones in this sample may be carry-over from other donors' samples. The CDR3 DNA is TGTGCCACCAGGGACAGTATTTGGGCTTTCTTT. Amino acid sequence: CATRDSIWAFF. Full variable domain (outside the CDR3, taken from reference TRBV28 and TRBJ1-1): DVKVTQSSRYLVKRTGEKVFLECVQDMDHENMFWYRQDPGLGLRLIYFSYDVKMKEKGDIPEGYSVSREKKERFSLILESASTNQTSMYLCATRDSIWAFFGQGTRLTVV.